This TCR beta chain appears in the sequencing data of a study of cytomegalovirus exposure and HLA in healthy donors. Primers for the PCR totalled 60 Vbeta and 13 Jbeta. Sequenced by immunoSEQ multiplex PCR; TCRdb stores in-frame clones only, minus some. The sample consists of some 130,000 clones, 70% to 80% of them appearing once. The CDR3 totals 13 residues. Germline CDR1 is SNHLY and CDR2 is FYNNEI. Trimming left V 8 bases short and J 3 bases short, with 11 bases between. The genes are TRBV2 and TRBJ1-5; the D is unclear. Sequenced input: PBMCs. The sequence derives from a man aged 30 to 45 in good health and CMV-seronegative. The CDR3 is CASGREYNQPQHF. The CDR3 DNA sequence: TGTGCCAGCGGTCGGGAGTACAATCAGCCCCAGCATTTT.